Presented here are 24 T cell receptor beta chains from one specimen sequenced in a study of post-analysis software for immune sequencing data. Overall study results and limits: Controls showed lower frequencies than patients for roughly 5 TRBV segments, and TRBV5-6, TRBV5-1 and TRBV20-1 were among these.

The TCR beta cDNA libraries contained unique molecular identifiers. One entry per CDR3 protein, called by TCRdb with MiXCR from the PCR reads. The sample lists 650,000 to 850,000 distinct CDR3 sequences, about 43% occurring once. No antigens are known for them. Material for sequencing was blood. Source of these receptors: a girl aged 10-17 years with multiple sclerosis.

Notes on this clonotype: Mismatch with germline at one junction end may stem from a read error. The chain carries TRBV12-3 or TRBV12-4 and TRBJ2-3, with 7 bases lining up with TRBD2. This CDR3 is built from 15 residues. This chain's CDR3 is CASSFYGRWADAQYF. DNA of the CDR3: TGTGCCAGCAGTTTCTACGGGAGGTGGGCAGATGCGCAGTATTTT.

The chain joins TRBV7-9 to TRBJ2-1; D is unresolved. CDR3 size: 12 residues. Trimming cost V 3 bases and J 10 bases, with 10 bases left between them. From germline, CDR1 is SEHNR and CDR2 FQNEAQ (reference sequence). The CDR3 region is CASSFISLEQFF. CDR3 nucleotide sequence: TGTGCCAGCAGCTTCATATCACTGGAGCAGTTCTTC.

The genes are TRBV20-1 and TRBJ1-2; D is unclear. CDR1 and CDR2 (germline): DFQATT, SNEGSKA (reference sequence). Trimming cost V 6 bases and J 5 bases, with 16 bases left between them. This CDR3 has 13 residues. CDR3 sequence: CSASGLPDYGYTF. The DNA of the CDR3 is TGCAGTGCCAGCGGGCTCCCAGATTATGGCTACACCTTC.

V is TRBV4-2 and J is TRBJ2-4; D not certain. The V gene lost 0 bases and the J gene lost 6 bases, with 18 bases spanning the gap. The CDR3 consists of 17 residues. Germline V gene data show CDR1 as LGHNA and CDR2 as YNFKEQ. The CDR3 DNA follows: TGTGCCAGCAGCCAAGACTTGGGCTGCCAATGCGGAAACATTCAGTACTTC. Protein sequence: CASSQDLGCQCGNIQYF.

The count of this clonotype is one. V is TRBV9 and J is TRBJ2-1; 13 bases are shared with TRBD2. The CDR3 is 18 amino acids. Germline V lookup: CDR1 SGDLS, CDR2 YYNGEE. V was clipped by 4 bases and J by 1 base; unmatched bases: 8. The CDR3 loop is CASSPGLAGWPSYNEQFF. In DNA form, the CDR3 reads TGTGCCAGCAGCCCGGGACTAGCGGGATGGCCTTCCTACAATGAGCAGTTCTTC.

This clonotype was seen a few times. The V call is TRBV5-6, the J call TRBJ2-1; D could derive from TRBD1 or TRBD2 (5 bases each). Germline loops: CDR1 SGHDT, CDR2 YYEEEE. There are 15 residues in the CDR3. V lost 2 bases to trimming and J lost 8 bases, with 17 bases between them. CDR3 in amino acids: CASSLPGPMGDEQFF. The CDR3 region has the DNA TGTGCCAGCAGCTTACCGGGACCTATGGGCGATGAGCAGTTCTTC.

The V gene is TRBV3-1, the J gene TRBJ2-3; unclear D gene. V shed 6 bases and J shed 2 bases, with 12 bases lying between them. The CDR3 is made up of 14 amino acids. Germline V gives CDR1 LGHDT, CDR2 YNNKEL (reference sequence). The CDR3, as DNA: TGTGCCAGCAGTCGAACGGTAGACACAGATACGCAGTATTTT. This sequence encodes CASSRTVDTDTQYF.

The chain carries TRBV6-5 and TRBJ2-7, with D possibly being TRBD1 or TRBD2 (6 bases each). Trimming removed 5 bases at V and 4 bases at J, with 15 bases between. The V gene's germline CDR1 is MNHEY and CDR2 SVGAGI. This CDR3 region has 14 residues. The CDR3 reads CASSLRGLAYEQYF. For the CDR3, the DNA is TGTGCCAGCAGTCTCCGGGGGCTAGCGTACGAGCAGTACTTC.

This CDR3 reads CASSQGTGGVGYTF. DNA for the CDR3: TGTGCCAGCAGCCAGGGGACCGGAGGTGTGGGCTACACCTTC. The gene calls are TRBV3-1 and TRBJ1-2; possibly TRBD1 for D (5 bases). This CDR3 has 14 amino acids. Trimming took 3 bases from V and 8 from J, leaving 16 bases between them. Germline-derived CDR1 and CDR2 are LGHDT and YNNKEL (reference sequence).

The chain links TRBV6-5 to TRBJ1-4; 10 nucleotides align to TRBD1. CDR3 length: 19 amino acids. CDR1 and CDR2 from the germline V gene are MNHEY and SVGAGI. V lost 2 bases to trimming and J lost 2 bases; unmatched junction nucleotides: 11. Here the CDR3 DNA reads TGTGCCAGCAGTTACAGTGTTGCGACAGGGGGCGCGACTAATGAAAAACTGTTTTTT. This translates into CASSYSVATGGATNEKLFF.

This rearrangement joins TRBV27 to TRBJ2-1, with 7 positions matching TRBD1. This CDR3 comprises 16 residues. Germline values: CDR1 MNHEY, CDR2 SMNVEV (reference sequence). Losses at the gene ends were 5 bases for V and 0 bases for J; bases not matched to a gene: 7. The CDR3 nucleotides read TGTGCCAGCAGTAGGGGGCCTTCCAGCTCCTACAATGAGCAGTTCTTC. Amino acid sequence: CASSRGPSSSYNEQFF.

This chain uses TRBV6-6 with TRBJ2-5, with a weak D call TRBD2 (6 bases). The CDR3 extends over 15 amino acids. CDR1 MNHNY and CDR2 SVGAGI come from the germline V gene (reference sequence). Trimming stripped 5 bases from V and 0 bases from J, with 13 bases between. The DNA of the CDR3 is TGTGCCAGCAGTGGGACTCGGGGGAACCAAGAGACCCAGTACTTC. Protein product: CASSGTRGNQETQYF.

V usage is TRBV11-3 and J usage is TRBJ2-7; TRBD1 matches 8 bases. V lost 5 bases to trimming and J lost 0 bases; unmatched junction nucleotides: 6. CDR1 is SGHNT, CDR2 YENEEA, per germline. The CDR3 length is 15 residues. In nucleotides, the CDR3 is TGTGCCAGCAGCCGGAGGACAGGGACCTCCTACGAGCAGTACTTC. Amino acid sequence: CASSRRTGTSYEQYF.

The chain combines TRBV11-2 with TRBJ2-7; no clear D gene. CDR3 length equals 14 residues. V was shortened by 2 bases and J by 7 bases, with 15 bases between the two germline ends. The germline CDR1 and CDR2 sequences are SGHAT and FQNNGV. The CDR3 region is CASSLQVASGEQYF. CDR3 sequence (DNA): TGTGCCAGCAGCTTACAGGTCGCGAGTGGAGAGCAGTACTTC.

This chain links TRBV7-9 with TRBJ2-1; D is unclear. V lost 5 bases and J lost 9, with 17 bases in between. The CDR3 has 14 amino acids. Germline V gives CDR1 SEHNR, CDR2 FQNEAQ (reference sequence). This CDR3 reads CASSPTSEPAEQFF. CDR3 DNA sequence: TGTGCCAGCAGCCCGACGTCAGAGCCTGCTGAGCAGTTCTTC. Full variable domain (rest looked up from reference TRBV7-9 and TRBJ2-1): DTGVSQNPRHKITKRGQNVTFRCDPISEHNRLYWYRQTLGQGPEFLTYFQNEAQLEKSRLLSDRFSAERPKGSFSTLEIQRTEQGDSAMYLCASSPTSEPAEQFFGPGTRLTVL.

The V gene is TRBV7-8, the J gene TRBJ2-7; D is unresolved. V was pared by 1 base and J by 0 bases, with 10 bases between. This CDR3 spans 15 amino acids. CDR1 and CDR2 (germline): SGHVS, FQNEAQ. CDR3 DNA sequence: TGTGCCAGCAGCTTAGAGGCAGCCTTCTCCTACGAGCAGTACTTC. This encodes CASSLEAAFSYEQYF.

CDR3 residues: CASSRLAGLPPTDTQYF. CDR3 sequence (DNA): TGCGCCAGCAGCCGCCTAGCGGGACTTCCCCCCACAGATACGCAGTATTTT. The rearrangement links TRBV5-1 to TRBJ2-3; 9 nucleotides match TRBD2. The CDR3 has 17 residues. From germline, CDR1 is SGHRS and CDR2 YFSETQ. With V trimmed by 4 bases and J by 2 bases, 11 bases remained unmatched. Drawing the rest from reference TRBV5-1 and TRBJ2-3, the complete variable domain is KAGVTQTPRYLIKTRGQQVTLSCSPISGHRSVSWYQQTPGQGLQFLFEYFSETQRNKGNFPGRFSGRQFSNSRSEMNVSTLELGDSALYLCASSRLAGLPPTDTQYFGPGTRLTVL.

This clonotype was counted only a few times. V usage is TRBV6-5 and J usage is TRBJ2-5; a possible D gene is TRBD2 (7 bases). V shed 3 bases and J shed 1 base, with 12 bases lying between them. This CDR3 region has 15 residues. Germline CDR1 reads MNHEY; CDR2 reads SVGAGI. CDR3 residues: CASSYRGGLQETQYF. As DNA, the CDR3 is TGTGCCAGCAGTTATAGGGGGGGTCTCCAAGAGACCCAGTACTTC.

This chain links TRBV28 with TRBJ1-3, with 7 bases aligning to TRBD1. The CDR3 runs to 16 residues. CDR1 and CDR2 from the germline V gene are MDHEN and SYDVKM. V shed 5 bases and J 8 bases; nucleotides not matched to a gene: 15. CDR3 amino acids: CASSQGTAPGGYTIYF. The DNA for the CDR3 is TGTGCCAGCAGTCAAGGGACAGCCCCGGGCGGATACACCATATATTTT.

This CDR3 reads CASSVDFLPTDTQYF. DNA for the CDR3: TGTGCCAGCAGCGTAGACTTTCTTCCCACAGATACGCAGTATTTT. This chain links TRBV9 with TRBJ2-3; no firm D call. The CDR3 has 15 amino acids. CDR1 is SGDLS and CDR2 is YYNGEE in the germline V gene. Trimming took off 0 bases at V and 2 bases at J, with 10 bases between the two ends. Based on the CDR3 plus reference TRBV9 and TRBJ2-3, the full variable domain is DSGVTQTPKHLITATGQRVTLRCSPRSGDLSVYWYQQSLDQGLQFLIQYYNGEERAKGNILERFSAQQFPDLHSELNLSSLELGDSALYFCASSVDFLPTDTQYFGPGTRLTVL.

The chain uses TRBV5-6 and TRBJ1-3; no firm D call. Germline CDR1 SGHDT, CDR2 YYEEEE. The V end was cut by 2 bases, the J end by 3 bases, with 12 bases between. The CDR3 extends over 15 amino acids. The CDR3 reads CASSFPGIGGNTIYF. The CDR3 bases are TGTGCCAGCAGCTTTCCAGGAATAGGTGGAAACACCATATATTTT.

The chain employs TRBV5-1 and TRBJ2-4, with TRBD2 matching over 10 bases. TRBJ2-7 explains the end of the DNA better; the J call may be wrong. The CDR3 consists of 16 residues. The germline V gene encodes CDR1 SGHRS and CDR2 YFSETQ. The CDR3 region is CASSPAASGRPYEQYF. In nucleotides, the CDR3 is TGCGCCAGCAGCCCCGCGGCTAGCGGGAGACCCTACGAGCAGTACTTC.

This clonotype was picked up a small number of times. The chain is built from TRBV29-1 and TRBJ2-1; no clear D. V lost 4 bases and J 7 bases, leaving 5 bases between the germline ends. From germline, CDR1 is SQVTM and CDR2 ANQGSEA. This CDR3 region has 10 residues. DNA of the CDR3: TGCAGCGTTGTAAGGAATGAGCAGTTCTTC. Translated, it gives CSVVRNEQFF.

V gene TRBV12-3 or TRBV12-4 combines with J gene TRBJ1-2; D uncertain. V was shortened by 6 bases and J by 4 bases, with 12 bases between the two germline ends. This CDR3 region has 13 residues. The CDR3 DNA reads TGTGCCAGCAGGGCCTTGGACGTCTATGGCTACACCTTC. Residues: CASRALDVYGYTF.